The 18 T cell receptor beta chains reported below all come from one sample, sequenced in a study of vaccination and CD4 T cells after COVID-19. The Oncomine TCR Beta short-read assay sequenced DNA from cultured CD4+ T cells. From the PCR reads, TCRdb called clonotypes with MiXCR, one entry per CDR3 protein. The repertoire includes about 12,000 distinct CDR3 sequences, under 55% of them detected once, and 15% sits in the top ten. Their cognate antigens are unknown. Treatment of the sample: roughly 11-day PBMC culture with coronavirus spike peptide pools or control peptides (ViraFEST assay). The sample consisted of CD4+ T cells from blood, cultured in vitro. The receptors stem from a human donor who had recovered from COVID-19.

V is TRBV24-1 and J is TRBJ2-2; TRBD1 agrees at 9 bases. The CDR3 extends over 15 amino acids. Germline trimming cut 4 bases from V and 5 bases from J; bases unmatched to any gene: 4. Germline loops: CDR1 KGHDR, CDR2 SFDVKD. The CDR3 sequence is CATSDTGQGTGELFF. The CDR3 DNA is TGTGCCACCAGTGACACGGGACAGGGAACCGGGGAGCTGTTTTTT.

This sequence joins TRBV7-9 and TRBJ2-1; TRBD1 agrees at 11 bases. Trimming at V came to 4 bases and at J to 7 bases, leaving 3 bases not matched to a gene. Germline V gene data show CDR1 as SEHNR and CDR2 as FQNEAQ (reference sequence). The CDR3 is 14 residues long. CDR3 in amino acids: CASSWDRGWNEQFF. The CDR3 coding sequence is TGTGCCAGCAGCTGGGACAGGGGGTGGAATGAGCAGTTCTTC.

This clonotype was observed a handful of times. The rearrangement uses TRBV20-1 and TRBJ2-2; 7 nucleotides agree with TRBD1. Germline CDR1 and CDR2: DFQATT and SNEGSKA (reference sequence). CDR3 length equals 14 residues. Germline trimming cut 5 bases from V and 5 bases from J; bases unmatched to any gene: 8. The CDR3 DNA is TGCAGTGCTCGGAACGCACAGGGGACCGGGGAGCTGTTTTTT. It codes for CSARNAQGTGELFF.

This clonotype has more than one count but fewer than ten. V gene TRBV20-1 combines with J gene TRBJ2-2; TRBD2 agrees at 10 bases. CDR3 size: 16 residues. CDR1 is DFQATT, CDR2 SNEGSKA, per germline (reference sequence). The V and J ends lost 0 bases and 1 base, in that order; junction bases with no gene match: 2. This CDR3 reads CSARDSSGRNTGELFF. CDR3 in DNA: TGCAGTGCTAGAGATTCTAGCGGGAGGAACACCGGGGAGCTGTTTTTT.

The chain has TRBV30 and TRBJ1-2, with TRBD1 matching over 8 bases. The CDR3 sequence is 14 residues long. V lost 1 base, J lost 4 bases, and 5 bases stayed unmatched. Germline lookup yields CDR1 GTSNPN and CDR2 SVGIG (reference sequence). The CDR3: CAWSEQGAVYGYTF. The CDR3, as DNA: TGTGCCTGGAGTGAGCAGGGGGCCGTCTATGGCTACACCTTC.

This clonotype has a handful of counts. J is TRBJ2-3 and V is TRBV20-1; tentative D call: TRBD2 (5 bases). The CDR3 covers 14 residues. V lost 3 bases and J 1 base, leaving 11 bases between the germline ends. Germline V CDR1 and CDR2: DFQATT, SNEGSKA (reference sequence). CDR3 loop: CSASSSVRTDTQYF. For the CDR3, the DNA is TGCAGTGCTAGCAGTAGCGTGCGCACAGATACGCAGTATTTT.

The chain carries TRBV6-2 or TRBV6-3 and TRBJ2-7, with a possible D match to TRBD2 (5 bases). Per germline, CDR1 MNHEY and CDR2 SVGEGT. With 2 bases removed from V and 4 bases from J, the gap between germline ends came to 21 bases. CDR3 size: 17 residues. The CDR3 protein is CASSYVVGGRTVYEQYF. The CDR3 coding sequence is TGTGCCAGCAGTTACGTTGTCGGCGGGCGGACCGTTTACGAGCAGTACTTC.

This chain joins TRBV5-6 and TRBJ2-5, with 8 bases fitting TRBD2. The junction had 4 bases not matched to a gene; V was cut back by 4 bases and J by 2 bases. Looked up from germline, CDR1 is SGHDT and CDR2 is YYEEEE. The CDR3 is 14 residues long. CDR3 bases: TGTGCCAGCAGCGTGCGGGGGGTTCAAGAGACCCAGTACTTC. This codes for CASSVRGVQETQYF.

This clonotype appeared a few times. This sequence joins TRBV19 and TRBJ1-5; D remains ambiguous. The CDR3 covers 16 residues. CDR1 LNHDA and CDR2 SQIVND come from the germline V gene (reference sequence). V lost 4 bases, J lost 7 bases, and 20 bases lay in between. The DNA for the CDR3 is TGTGCCAGTAGTACCGGCCTTGGGCGGGCGAGACAGCCCCAGCATTTT. The encoded protein is CASSTGLGRARQPQHF. Together with reference TRBV19 and TRBJ1-5, the CDR3 gives the full variable domain: DGGITQSPKYLFRKEGQNVTLSCEQNLNHDAMYWYRQDPGQGLRLIYYSQIVNDFQKGDIAEGYSVSREKKESFPLTVTSAQKNPTAFYLCASSTGLGRARQPQHFGDGTRLSIL.

The chain joins TRBV7-2 to TRBJ2-2; TRBD2 aligns across 11 bases. The CDR3 length is 16 residues. Unmatched junction bases numbered 7, after V lost 5 bases and J lost 5 bases. Germline CDR1 is SGHTA and CDR2 is FQGNSA. As DNA, the CDR3 is TGTGCCAGCAGCACACCTAGCGGGAGGAGGACCGGGGAGCTGTTTTTT. It encodes CASSTPSGRRTGELFF.

This clonotype was seen more than once but under ten times. J is TRBJ2-7 and V is TRBV6-1, with TRBD1 as a possible D gene (5 bases). The germline V and J ends were trimmed by 5 bases and 4 bases, with 6 bases remaining between them. The CDR3 sequence is 11 residues long. The germline CDR1 and CDR2 sequences are MNHNS and SASEGT. The CDR3 DNA reads TGTGCCAGCAGTCGACAGTACGAGCAGTACTTC. It yields the protein CASSRQYEQYF.

J is TRBJ1-1 and V is TRBV4-1; 7 positions match TRBD1. Losses at the gene ends were 3 bases for V and 4 bases for J; bases not matched to a gene: 2. This CDR3 comprises 13 residues. Per germline, CDR1 MGHRA and CDR2 YSYEKL. The CDR3 sequence: CASSQNRGTEAFF. The CDR3 DNA reads as TGCGCCAGCAGCCAGAACAGGGGCACTGAAGCTTTCTTT.

The CDR3 here is CASSPQETQYF. The CDR3 nucleotides read TGTGCCAGCAGCCCACAAGAGACCCAGTACTTC. The chain recombines TRBV11-2 with TRBJ2-5; D remains ambiguous. CDR1 and CDR2 (germline): SGHAT, FQNNGV. CDR3 length: 11 amino acids. V gave up 5 bases and J gave up 2 bases, with 3 bases separating them.

This rearrangement joins TRBV28 to TRBJ2-6; 8 nucleotides match TRBD2. The CDR3 loop spans 16 amino acids. V shed 6 bases and J 1 base; nucleotides not matched to a gene: 5. CDR1 is MDHEN, CDR2 SYDVKM, per germline. CDR3 protein: CASRFPGGSGANVLTF. Written as DNA, the CDR3 is TGTGCCAGCAGGTTTCCGGGAGGGTCTGGGGCCAACGTCCTGACTTTC.

The CDR3 reads CASSALLDSEAFF. CDR3 nucleotides: TGTGCCAGCAGTGCACTGCTGGACAGTGAAGCTTTCTTT. J is TRBJ1-1 and V is TRBV6-1; maybe TRBD1 (6 bases). Germline assignment: CDR1 MNHNS and CDR2 SASEGT. The CDR3 is made up of 13 amino acids. The V and J ends lost 4 bases and 7 bases respectively, with 13 bases between them.

This chain's CDR3 is CSACWGAETQYF. CDR3 DNA sequence: TGCAGTGCCTGTTGGGGGGCGGAGACCCAGTACTTC. This sequence joins TRBV20-1 and TRBJ2-5, with D perhaps matching TRBD1 or TRBD2 (6 bases each). V dropped 6 bases and J dropped 5 bases, with 13 bases sitting between them. The germline V gene has CDR1 DFQATT and CDR2 SNEGSKA (reference sequence). There are 12 residues in the CDR3.

The rearrangement links TRBV6-1 to TRBJ2-3, with a tentative D call TRBD2 (5 bases). The ends were cut back, 6 bases at V and 1 base at J, with 11 bases in the middle. This CDR3 has 14 amino acids. The germline V gene encodes CDR1 MNHNS and CDR2 SASEGT. CDR3 protein: CASRLISGTDTQYF. The CDR3 nucleotides are TGTGCCAGCAGACTTATTAGCGGCACAGATACGCAGTATTTT.

The rearrangement joins TRBV28 to TRBJ1-4; TRBD1 matches 7 bases. The germline V gene has CDR1 MDHEN and CDR2 SYDVKM. The length of the CDR3 is 15 residues. V lost 6 bases, J lost 2 bases, and 6 bases stayed unmatched. The CDR3 DNA reads as TGTGCCAGCAGGTTGGAGGGGGCCACTAATGAAAAACTGTTTTTT. This translates into CASRLEGATNEKLFF. Variable domain in full (rest from reference TRBV28 and TRBJ1-4): DVKVTQSSRYLVKRTGEKVFLECVQDMDHENMFWYRQDPGLGLRLIYFSYDVKMKEKGDIPEGYSVSREKKERFSLILESASTNQTSMYLCASRLEGATNEKLFFGSGTQLSVL.